Included here is one T cell receptor (beta chain) sequence, with context. The antigen remains undetermined. The ends were cut back, 4 bases at V and 5 bases at J, with 15 bases in the middle. CDR3 length: 14 residues. The germline CDR1 and CDR2 sequences are SGHNT and YYREEE (reference sequence). The sample belongs to a study of Tregs in tolerant kidney transplant recipients. The method was immunoSEQ multiplex PCR; TCRdb's version includes in-frame clones alone and lacks a portion of them. This sample has about 73,000 clones; nearly 98% occur once, and the top ten carry around 0.5%. Thawed PBMCs were FACS-sorted into unstimulated CD4+CD25+CD127- regulatory T cells, CD4+CD25- non-regulatory cells, CD4 and CD8 cells. Findings of the study overall: Validation in larger populations is needed because few patients were studied.

Sample: CD4+ T cells from blood, taken before the transplant. The sequence derives from a human donor who received a combined kidney and bone marrow transplant. The chain links TRBV5-4 to TRBJ2-5, with a tentative D call TRBD1 (7 bases). CDR3 sequence: CASSRKGAGETQYF. The CDR3 bases are TGTGCCAGCAGCCGGAAGGGGGCGGGGGAGACCCAGTACTTC.